These 6 T cell receptor beta chains were sequenced from one sample in a study of blood T cells in healthy people across ages. Primers used in a second PCR of roughly 7 to 11 cycles were a sample-barcoded 5' primer and a J-beta primer mix. TCRdb re-called the 5' RACE reads through MiXCR, storing one row per CDR3 protein. The table records 850,000 or so distinct CDR3 sequences, around 30% of them present only once. The sequenced sample consisted of blood. The receptors here all came from a woman older than 75 in good health.

This clonotype was picked up many times. This chain uses TRBV7-9 with TRBJ1-2, with a possible D match to TRBD1 (5 bases). CDR3 length: 14 amino acids. Germline CDR1 SEHNR, CDR2 FQNEAQ (reference sequence). The V end was cut by 6 bases, the J end by 3 bases, with 14 bases between. The CDR3 loop reads CASREWRGDYGYTF. Here the CDR3 DNA reads TGTGCCAGCAGGGAGTGGAGGGGAGACTATGGCTACACCTTC. The variable domain in full, with the rest retrieved from reference TRBV7-9 and TRBJ1-2, is DTGVSQNPRHKITKRGQNVTFRCDPISEHNRLYWYRQTLGQGPEFLTYFQNEAQLEKSRLLSDRFSAERPKGSFSTLEIQRTEQGDSAMYLCASREWRGDYGYTFGSGTRLTVV.

This clonotype was seen more than once but under ten times. One base away lies a much larger clone, so this may be a sequencing read error. The genes are TRBV10-3 and TRBJ2-4, with D maybe TRBD2 (7 bases). The germline CDR1 and CDR2 sequences are ENHRY and SYGVKD. The CDR3 has 15 amino acids. In nucleotides, the CDR3 is TGTGCCGTCAGTGGCTCCGGGGGGCTAAAAAACATTCAGTACTTC. Its protein product is CAVSGSGGLKNIQYF.

Ten or more counts support this clonotype. This clone may be a read error of a much larger clone one base away. V gene TRBV12-3 or TRBV12-4 combines with J gene TRBJ2-1, with D possibly being TRBD2 (6 bases). Near its end, the DNA agrees better with TRBJ2-7, so the J call may be wrong. The CDR3 sequence is 15 residues long. The CDR3 here is CASSPAGSSYNEQYF. The CDR3, as DNA: TGTGCCAGCAGTCCCGCCGGGAGCTCCTACAATGAGCAGTACTTC.

This clonotype was seen at least ten times. The chain carries TRBV10-3 and TRBJ1-2; no clear D gene. CDR1 and CDR2 (germline): ENHRY, SYGVKD. This CDR3 has 13 amino acids. Trimming stripped 3 bases from V and 4 bases from J, with 9 bases between. The chain's CDR3 is CAISEGQLYGYTF. Here the CDR3 DNA reads TGTGCCATCAGTGAAGGGCAGCTCTATGGCTACACCTTC.

This clonotype has at least ten counts. J is TRBJ1-2 and V is TRBV20-1; the D is unclear. Germline V gene data show CDR1 as DFQATT and CDR2 as SNEGSKA (reference sequence). The CDR3 runs 13 residues. V lost 0 bases and J 4 bases, leaving 9 bases between the germline ends. The CDR3 nucleotides are TGCAGTGCTAGAGATCAGGCCCTCTATGGCTACACCTTC. It translates to CSARDQALYGYTF.

Note on this clonotype: A junction end diverges from the germline sequence, so it may reflect a read error. The gene calls are TRBV20-1 and TRBJ2-1; D unresolved. The CDR3 has 12 amino acids. The germline CDR1 and CDR2 sequences are DFQATT and SNEGSKA (reference sequence). This CDR3 reads CRARRGVNEQFF. The DNA of the CDR3 is TGCAGGGCTAGACGTGGGGTCAATGAGCAGTTCTTC.